These 9 T cell receptor beta chains share one sample of origin, sequenced in a study of T-cell reconstitution after alpha-beta-depleted transplantation in children. TCRbeta library preparation incorporated unique molecular identifiers. TCRdb re-called the PCR reads through MiXCR, storing one row per CDR3 protein. The sample has 550,000 to 600,000 distinct CDR3 sequences; about 23% are singletons. Sequencing used PBMCs, mostly from graft donor cells, obtained 360 days after TCRalphabeta/CD19-depleted stem cell transplant. The receptors here all came from a boy in the first two years of life who had a stem cell transplant for acute myeloid leukemia, so the T cells may come from the graft donor.

This clonotype was seen more than once but under ten times. This rearrangement joins TRBV29-1 to TRBJ2-5, with TRBD2 as a possible D gene (7 bases). CDR3 length: 12 amino acids. Trimming cost V 3 bases and J 6 bases, with 11 bases left between them. Germline V gene sequence: CDR1 SQVTM, CDR2 ANQGSEA. The CDR3 is CSVERGRKTQYF. For the CDR3, the DNA is TGCAGCGTTGAGCGGGGGCGGAAGACCCAGTACTTC.

The chain is built from TRBV9 and TRBJ1-1, with TRBD1 matching over 10 bases. The CDR3 contains 14 residues. With 2 bases clipped from V and 5 bases from J, the junction kept 3 bases outside the gene matches. The germline V gene encodes CDR1 SGDLS and CDR2 YYNGEE. The DNA for the CDR3 is TGTGCCAGCAGCGTGGGGACAGGGGATACTGAAGCTTTCTTT. As protein: CASSVGTGDTEAFF.

This clonotype has ten or more counts. This chain connects TRBV6-5 to TRBJ1-1, with 7 bases that match TRBD1. CDR3 size: 14 residues. Per the germline V gene, CDR1 is MNHEY and CDR2 is SVGAGI. J gave up 5 bases and V 2 bases, and 5 bases lay outside the gene matches. The CDR3 DNA reads TGTGCCAGCAGTTACCTCAGGGGGGGGACTGAAGCTTTCTTT. The encoded protein is CASSYLRGGTEAFF.

Many counts were recorded for this clonotype. The chain joins TRBV7-9 to TRBJ2-3, with D perhaps TRBD1 (6 bases). Germline-derived CDR1 and CDR2 are SEHNR and FQNEAQ (reference sequence). Trimming took 4 bases from V and 4 from J, leaving 18 bases between them. The CDR3 is 16 residues long. CDR3: CASSWKKGESSDTQYF. The CDR3 region has the DNA TGTGCCAGCAGCTGGAAAAAGGGGGAGAGCTCAGATACGCAGTATTTT.

As to this clonotype: It may be a read error: a sequence one base away is much more abundant. This chain connects TRBV7-9 to TRBJ2-1, with TRBD2 matching over 8 bases. Germline V gene data show CDR1 as SEHNR and CDR2 as FQNEAQ (reference sequence). The CDR3 loop spans 17 amino acids. CDR3 coding DNA: TGTGCCAGCAGCTTATCATTTACGGGGGGGCCGGGAAATGAGCAGATCTTC. Its translation is CASSLSFTGGPGNEQIF.

This clonotype was seen ten or more times. V is TRBV20-1 and J is TRBJ2-5, with D tentatively TRBD2 (5 bases). V dropped 2 bases and J dropped 5 bases, with 21 bases sitting between them. The germline V gene has CDR1 DFQATT and CDR2 SNEGSKA (reference sequence). The CDR3 contains 16 residues. The CDR3 here is CSARFLGLEAGETQYF. The CDR3 nucleotides read TGCAGTGCTAGATTTCTAGGCCTGGAGGCCGGGGAGACCCAGTACTTC.

This clonotype was seen only a few times. The chain joins TRBV25-1 to TRBJ2-7; 10 nucleotides agree with TRBD2. The CDR3 is 15 residues long. The junction had 10 bases not matched to a gene; V was cut back by 6 bases and J by 5 bases. Germline assignment: CDR1 MGHDK and CDR2 SYGVNS. CDR3 in amino acids: CASSPPLAGKDEQYF. In DNA form, the CDR3 reads TGTGCCAGCAGCCCCCCACTAGCGGGGAAGGACGAGCAGTACTTC.

V is TRBV12-3 or TRBV12-4 and J is TRBJ2-7; 11 bases fit TRBD1. There are 15 residues in the CDR3. J gave up 4 bases and V 2 bases, and 4 bases lay outside the gene matches. This chain's CDR3 is CASSLRDRGRYEQYV. CDR3 nucleotides: TGTGCCAGCAGTTTAAGGGACAGGGGGAGATACGAGCAGTACGTC.

Only a few counts were recorded for this clonotype. The chain has TRBV5-1 and TRBJ2-5; no reliable D call. The V end was cut by 0 bases, the J end by 3 bases, with 9 bases between. The germline V gene has CDR1 SGHRS and CDR2 YFSETQ. The CDR3 has 14 amino acids. CDR3 loop: CASSLERGEETQYF. The CDR3 DNA reads TGCGCCAGCAGCTTGGAGAGAGGAGAAGAGACCCAGTACTTC.